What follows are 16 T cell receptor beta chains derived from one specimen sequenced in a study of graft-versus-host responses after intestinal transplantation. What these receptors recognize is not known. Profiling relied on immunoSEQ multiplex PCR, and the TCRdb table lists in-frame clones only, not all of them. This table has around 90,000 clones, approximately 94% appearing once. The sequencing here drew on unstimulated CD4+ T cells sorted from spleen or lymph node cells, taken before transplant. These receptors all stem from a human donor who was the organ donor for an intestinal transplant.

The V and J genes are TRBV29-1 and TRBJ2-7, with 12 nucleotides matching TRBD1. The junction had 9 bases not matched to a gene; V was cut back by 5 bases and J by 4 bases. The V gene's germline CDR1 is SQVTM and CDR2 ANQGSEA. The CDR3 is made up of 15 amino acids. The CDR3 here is CSVLVRDRGRYEQYF. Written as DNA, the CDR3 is TGCAGCGTTTTAGTCAGGGACAGGGGGCGGTACGAGCAGTACTTC.

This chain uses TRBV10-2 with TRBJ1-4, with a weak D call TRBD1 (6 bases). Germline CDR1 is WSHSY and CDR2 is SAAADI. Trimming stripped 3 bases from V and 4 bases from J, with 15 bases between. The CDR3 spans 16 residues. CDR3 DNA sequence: TGCGCCAGCAGTGATATATTGGGGGCGGGTAATGAAAAACTGTTTTTT. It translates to CASSDILGAGNEKLFF.

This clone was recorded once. CDR3 bases: TGTGCCAGCAGCGGCGTTTCCGGCGATTCGCGGGGGTATGGCTACACCTTC. Its protein is CASSGVSGDSRGYGYTF. The chain links TRBV9 to TRBJ1-2; D perhaps matches TRBD1 (5 bases). Per germline, CDR1 SGDLS and CDR2 YYNGEE. The CDR3 length is 17 residues. Trimming left V 3 bases short and J 5 bases short, with 23 bases between.

The CDR3 is CATYRDLNTEAFF. As DNA, the CDR3 is TGTGCCACCTACAGGGACCTGAACACTGAAGCTTTCTTT. The V gene is TRBV28, the J gene TRBJ1-1; the D gene is possibly TRBD1 (6 bases). Germline CDR1 is MDHEN and CDR2 is SYDVKM. Between the trimmed V and J ends, which lost 10 bases and 0 bases, there was a span of 12 bases. The CDR3 is made up of 13 amino acids.

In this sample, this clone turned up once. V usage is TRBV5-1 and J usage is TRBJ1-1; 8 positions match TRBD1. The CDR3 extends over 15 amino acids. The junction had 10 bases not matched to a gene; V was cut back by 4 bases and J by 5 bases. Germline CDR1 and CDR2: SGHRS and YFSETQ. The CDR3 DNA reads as TGCGCCAGCAGCCTATCGACAGGGGAGTGGACTGAAGCTTTCTTT. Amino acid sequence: CASSLSTGEWTEAFF.

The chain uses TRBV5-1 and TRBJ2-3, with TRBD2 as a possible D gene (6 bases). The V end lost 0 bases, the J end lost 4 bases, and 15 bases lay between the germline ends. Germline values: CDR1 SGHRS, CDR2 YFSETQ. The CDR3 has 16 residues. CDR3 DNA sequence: TGCGCCAGCAGCTTGGGTGTGACTAGTGTCCCAGATACGCAGTATTTT. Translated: CASSLGVTSVPDTQYF.

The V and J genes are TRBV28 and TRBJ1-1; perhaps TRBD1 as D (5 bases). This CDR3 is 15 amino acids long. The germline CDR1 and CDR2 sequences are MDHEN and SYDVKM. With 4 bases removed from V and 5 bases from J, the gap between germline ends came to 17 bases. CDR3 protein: CASSSPGGSGTEAFF. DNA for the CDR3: TGTGCCAGCAGTTCCCCGGGGGGGTCGGGAACTGAAGCTTTCTTT. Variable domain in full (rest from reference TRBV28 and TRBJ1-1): DVKVTQSSRYLVKRTGEKVFLECVQDMDHENMFWYRQDPGLGLRLIYFSYDVKMKEKGDIPEGYSVSREKKERFSLILESASTNQTSMYLCASSSPGGSGTEAFFGQGTRLTVV.

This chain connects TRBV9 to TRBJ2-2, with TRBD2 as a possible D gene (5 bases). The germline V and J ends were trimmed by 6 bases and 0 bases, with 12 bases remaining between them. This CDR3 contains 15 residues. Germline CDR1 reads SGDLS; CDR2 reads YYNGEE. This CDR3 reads CASKATGTNTGELFF. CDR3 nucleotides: TGTGCCAGCAAGGCAACCGGGACGAACACCGGGGAGCTGTTTTTT.

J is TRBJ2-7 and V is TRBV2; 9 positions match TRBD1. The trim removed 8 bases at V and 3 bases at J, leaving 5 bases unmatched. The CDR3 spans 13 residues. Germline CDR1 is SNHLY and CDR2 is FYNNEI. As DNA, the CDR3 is TGTGCCAGCGGACAGGGGTTTAACTACGAGCAGTACTTC. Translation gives CASGQGFNYEQYF.

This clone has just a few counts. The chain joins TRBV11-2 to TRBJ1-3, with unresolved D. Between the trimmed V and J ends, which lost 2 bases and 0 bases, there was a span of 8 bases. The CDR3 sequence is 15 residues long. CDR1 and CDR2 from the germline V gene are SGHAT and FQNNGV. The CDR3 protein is CASSLPVISGNTIYF. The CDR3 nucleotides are TGTGCCAGCAGCTTACCGGTTATCTCTGGAAACACCATATATTTT. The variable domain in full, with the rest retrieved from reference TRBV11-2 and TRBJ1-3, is EAGVAQSPRYKIIEKRQSVAFWCNPISGHATLYWYQQILGQGPKLLIQFQNNGVVDDSQLPKDRFSAERLKGVDSTLKIQPAKLEDSAVYLCASSLPVISGNTIYFGEGSWLTVV.

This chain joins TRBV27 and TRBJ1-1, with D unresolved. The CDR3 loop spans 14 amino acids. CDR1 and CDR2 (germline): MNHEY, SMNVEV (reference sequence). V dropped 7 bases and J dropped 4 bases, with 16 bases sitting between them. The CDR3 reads CASTRLNWGTEAFF. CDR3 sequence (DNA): TGTGCCAGCACTCGACTCAACTGGGGCACTGAAGCTTTCTTT.

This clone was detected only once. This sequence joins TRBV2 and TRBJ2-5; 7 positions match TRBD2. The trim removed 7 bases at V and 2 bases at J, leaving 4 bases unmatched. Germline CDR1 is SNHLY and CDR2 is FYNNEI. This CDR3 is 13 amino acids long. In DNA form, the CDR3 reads TGTGCCAGCACTAGCGGCACTCAAGAGACCCAGTACTTC. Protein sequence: CASTSGTQETQYF.

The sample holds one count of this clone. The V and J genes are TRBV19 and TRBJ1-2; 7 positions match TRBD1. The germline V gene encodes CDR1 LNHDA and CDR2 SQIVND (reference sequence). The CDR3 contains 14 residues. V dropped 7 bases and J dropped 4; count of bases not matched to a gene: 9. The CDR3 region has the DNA TGTGCCAGTATTCAGGGGGGTCGAGTCTATGGCTACACCTTC. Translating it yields CASIQGGRVYGYTF.

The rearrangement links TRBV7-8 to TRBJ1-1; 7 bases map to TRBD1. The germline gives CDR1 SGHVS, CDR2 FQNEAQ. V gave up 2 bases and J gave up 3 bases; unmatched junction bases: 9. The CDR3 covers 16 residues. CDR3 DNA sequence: TGTGCCAGCAGCTTAAGTATAAGGGGGCGCGACACTGAAGCTTTCTTT. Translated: CASSLSIRGRDTEAFF.

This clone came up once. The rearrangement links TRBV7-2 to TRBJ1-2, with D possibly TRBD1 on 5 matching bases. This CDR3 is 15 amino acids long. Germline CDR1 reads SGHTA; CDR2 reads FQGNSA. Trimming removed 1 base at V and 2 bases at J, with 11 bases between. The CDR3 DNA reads TGTGCCAGCAGCTTAGAGATCGCAGGGAACTATGGCTACACCTTC. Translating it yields CASSLEIAGNYGYTF.

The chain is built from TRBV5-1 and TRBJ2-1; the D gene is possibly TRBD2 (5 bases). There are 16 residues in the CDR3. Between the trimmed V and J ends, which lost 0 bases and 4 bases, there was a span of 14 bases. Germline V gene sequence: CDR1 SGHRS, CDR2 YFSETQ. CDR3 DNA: TGCGCCAGCAGCTTGGATGAGGGAATACCTTACAATGAGCAGTTCTTC. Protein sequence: CASSLDEGIPYNEQFF.